This TCR beta chain was captured by sequencing in a study of cytomegalovirus exposure and HLA in healthy donors. Study information: Among the 370 or so donors who were genotyped, approximately 76% fell in the genetic ancestry cluster that is associated with self-reported Caucasian donors. Study conclusions and caveats: The study dropped some indistinguishable V segments, TRBV6-2 and TRBV6-3 among them. In a later analysis, CMV-associated beta chains were mostly HLA-associated, it appeared. Later work found that TCR association rates differed between HLA loci; DRB1 had the most and HLA-C the fewest.

Comments on this clone: Its specificity is unknown.

V was shortened by 2 bases and J by 5 bases, with 12 bases between the two germline ends. This CDR3 is built from 13 residues. Looked up from germline, CDR1 is GTSNPN and CDR2 is SVGIG (reference sequence). PCR was performed using 60 Vbeta and 13 Jbeta primers. Measured with immunoSEQ multiplex PCR; TCRdb has only the in-frame clones, and not every one. In total, the table holds 100,000 to 150,000 clones. This chain uses TRBV30 with TRBJ1-1; TRBD1 might be the D (6 bases). Sample: PBMCs. The receptor was derived from a man aged 18 to 30 in good health and CMV-seronegative. The CDR3 here is CAWSKGEGTEAFF. Written as DNA, the CDR3 is TGTGCCTGGAGTAAGGGGGAGGGGACTGAAGCTTTCTTT.